One sample yielded the 6 T cell receptor beta chains listed below, sequenced in a study of blood T cells in healthy people across ages. Primers used in a second PCR of about 7 to 12 cycles were a sample-barcoded 5' primer and a J-beta primer mix. TCRdb ran MiXCR on the 5' RACE reads and lists one entry per CDR3 protein. Among 1,500,000 or so distinct CDR3 sequences listed, around 55% were seen once. The sample was blood. Receptors were obtained from a man between 18 and 29 years old in good health.

The rearrangement links TRBV3-1 to TRBJ2-5; D may be TRBD2 (5 bases). Germline V gene data show CDR1 as LGHDT and CDR2 as YNNKEL (reference sequence). The germline V and J ends were trimmed by 6 bases and 5 bases, with 19 bases remaining between them. This CDR3 contains 15 residues. In DNA, the CDR3 is TGTGCCAGCAGTCCCCTCCGTGGAGGCGGGGAGACCCAGTACTTC. It codes for CASSPLRGGGETQYF.

The chain combines TRBV2 with TRBJ1-3, with a possible D match to TRBD1 (6 bases). Germline V gives CDR1 SNHLY, CDR2 FYNNEI. Trimming removed 4 bases at V and 2 bases at J, with 9 bases between. The CDR3 sequence is 14 residues long. As DNA, the CDR3 is TGTGCCAGCAGTGTACAGGGTCCTGGAAACACCATATATTTT. Translating it yields CASSVQGPGNTIYF.

V gene TRBV6-2 or TRBV6-3 combines with J gene TRBJ2-1, with D possibly TRBD1 on 6 matching bases. Germline V CDR1 and CDR2: MNHEY, SVGEGT. Trimming shortened V by 10 bases and J by 6 bases, and 13 bases separated the two germline ends. The CDR3 extends over 12 amino acids. CDR3 sequence reads: CATTGYINEQFF. The CDR3 region has the DNA TGTGCCACGACAGGATACATCAATGAGCAGTTCTTC.

This chain connects TRBV6-5 to TRBJ2-2; D is possibly TRBD1 (5 bases). Trimming took off 0 bases at V and 4 bases at J, with 18 bases between the two ends. From germline, CDR1 is MNHEY and CDR2 SVGAGI. There are 18 residues in the CDR3. CDR3 in DNA: TGTGCCAGCAGTTACTCTTTTGTAGGGGCGTCGAGCACCGGGGAGCTGTTTTTT. Protein sequence: CASSYSFVGASSTGELFF.

The chain joins TRBV9 to TRBJ1-1; no reliable D call. The CDR3 is 14 residues long. Germline V gene lookup returns CDR1 SGDLS and CDR2 YYNGEE. Deletions cut 1 base from V and 6 bases from J, with 13 bases between. CDR3: CASSVISGVPEAFF. The CDR3 nucleotides are TGTGCCAGCAGCGTAATATCGGGTGTGCCTGAAGCTTTCTTT.

In nucleotides, the CDR3 is TGCGCCAGCAGCTGGCGGGACAGAAGTTACAATGAGCAGTTCTTC. Translating gives CASSWRDRSYNEQFF. The chain uses TRBV5-1 and TRBJ2-1, with D perhaps matching TRBD1 (7 bases). Trimming pared 3 bases from V and 4 bases from J, leaving 14 bases between. This CDR3 contains 15 residues. Germline CDR1 reads SGHRS; CDR2 reads YFSETQ.